The 16 T cell receptor beta chains below were found in one sample sequenced in a study of cytomegalovirus exposure and HLA in healthy donors listed by TCRdb under 2017. The library was produced with the immunoSEQ multiplex PCR assay. The multiplex PCR relied on a mix of 60 forward primers for TCR Vbeta segments and 13 reverse primers for TCR Jbeta segments. In its TCRdb copy, this immuneACCESS table keeps in-frame sequences only and misses some clones. Where compared with another copy, unresolved V genes explain less than half of these, and the others have no known cause. The table for this sample lists approximately 200,000 clones; more than 70% of them were counted only once. 1.3% of the sample goes to the ten largest clones. Sample: PBMCs. The receptor source for this set is a human donor in good health.

The chain links TRBV7-8 to TRBJ2-3, with a tentative D call TRBD1 (7 bases). Germline V gene sequence: CDR1 SGHVS, CDR2 FQNEAQ. Trimming cost V 2 bases and J 6 bases, with 12 bases left between them. The CDR3 runs to 14 residues. Written as DNA, the CDR3 is TGTGCCAGCAGCTTATCCAGGGGGAGGGATACGCAGTATTTT. The encoded protein is CASSLSRGRDTQYF.

The chain links TRBV25-1 to TRBJ1-2; TRBD1 agrees at 8 bases. Germline V lookup: CDR1 MGHDK, CDR2 SYGVNS. The length of the CDR3 is 11 residues. The V and J ends lost 8 bases and 8 bases, in that order; junction bases with no gene match: 4. The CDR3 DNA is TGTGCCAGCTCAGGGGGCGTCGGCTACACCTTC. Encoded protein: CASSGGVGYTF.

The chain uses TRBV19 and TRBJ1-5; D gene unclear. Deletions cut 5 bases from V and 7 bases from J, with 21 bases between. Germline-derived CDR1 and CDR2 are LNHDA and SQIVND (reference sequence). This CDR3 comprises 16 residues. The DNA for the CDR3 is TGTGCCAGTAGTCTATACAGTGTAGGAGGAGGGCAGCCCCAGCATTTT. Translating it yields CASSLYSVGGGQPQHF.

This clone was seen only a few times. This rearrangement joins TRBV28 to TRBJ2-7; no clear D. CDR1 and CDR2 (germline): MDHEN, SYDVKM. V was cut by 3 bases and J by 5 bases, with 5 bases left in between. There are 11 residues in the CDR3. CDR3 amino acids: CASSFRDEQYF. The CDR3 coding sequence is TGTGCCAGCAGTTTTCGGGACGAGCAGTACTTC. The full variable domain, rest sourced from reference TRBV28 and TRBJ2-7, is DVKVTQSSRYLVKRTGEKVFLECVQDMDHENMFWYRQDPGLGLRLIYFSYDVKMKEKGDIPEGYSVSREKKERFSLILESASTNQTSMYLCASSFRDEQYFGPGTRLTVT.

This clone has just one count. The chain has TRBV15 and TRBJ2-5, with D tentatively TRBD2 (5 bases). The V end was cut by 3 bases, the J end by 2 bases, with 7 bases between. This CDR3 region has 13 residues. Per germline, CDR1 LNHNV and CDR2 YYDKDF (reference sequence). CDR3 in amino acids: CATSRSGQETQYF. The CDR3 DNA is TGTGCCACCAGCAGGAGCGGACAAGAGACCCAGTACTTC. Full variable domain (outside the CDR3, taken from reference TRBV15 and TRBJ2-5): DAMVIQNPRYQVTQFGKPVTLSCSQTLNHNVMYWYQQKSSQAPKLLFHYYDKDFNNEADTPDNFQSRRPNTSFCFLDIRSPGLGDTAMYLCATSRSGQETQYFGPGTRLLVL.

This chain uses TRBV19 with TRBJ2-7; D unclear. Between the trimmed V and J ends, which lost 6 bases and 6 bases, there was a span of 12 bases. The length of the CDR3 is 12 residues. Germline lookup yields CDR1 LNHDA and CDR2 SQIVND (reference sequence). CDR3 protein: CASSFPRGEQYF. CDR3 DNA sequence: TGTGCCAGTAGCTTCCCACGAGGCGAGCAGTACTTC. Combining the CDR3 with reference TRBV19 and TRBJ2-7 gives the whole variable domain DGGITQSPKYLFRKEGQNVTLSCEQNLNHDAMYWYRQDPGQGLRLIYYSQIVNDFQKGDIAEGYSVSREKKESFPLTVTSAQKNPTAFYLCASSFPRGEQYFGPGTRLTVT.

V usage is TRBV11-2 and J usage is TRBJ2-3; TRBD2 aligns across 8 bases. CDR1 SGHAT and CDR2 FQNNGV come from the germline V gene. This CDR3 has 16 amino acids. V lost 5 bases, J lost 5 bases, and 12 bases stayed unmatched. Here the CDR3 DNA reads TGTGCCAGCAGCCTCACTAGCGGCCCAGCGAAAGATACGCAGTATTTT. It yields the protein CASSLTSGPAKDTQYF.

The chain is built from TRBV6-6 and TRBJ2-3, with 7 bases aligning to TRBD2. The CDR3 is 15 amino acids. V lost 6 bases to trimming and J lost 0 bases; unmatched junction nucleotides: 6. The germline V gene encodes CDR1 MNHNY and CDR2 SVGAGI (reference sequence). CDR3 sequence: CASRSRGGSTDTQYF. In DNA, the CDR3 is TGTGCCAGCAGGTCCCGGGGAGGGAGCACAGATACGCAGTATTTT.

This clone was detected a few times. This sequence joins TRBV7-2 and TRBJ1-2; 7 bases are a match to TRBD1. V lost 3 bases and J lost 0; bases outside the gene matches: 4. The CDR3 has 15 residues. Germline CDR1 and CDR2: SGHTA and FQGNSA. CDR3 sequence: CASSLNRGANYGYTF. CDR3 DNA sequence: TGTGCCAGCAGCTTGAACAGGGGCGCTAACTATGGCTACACCTTC.

CDR3 protein: CASRGTSGSRSYNEQFF. The CDR3, as DNA: TGTGCCAGCAGGGGGACTAGCGGGAGTCGCTCCTACAATGAGCAGTTCTTC. This rearrangement joins TRBV2 to TRBJ2-1, with 14 bases matching TRBD2. Germline CDR1 is SNHLY and CDR2 is FYNNEI. Trimming took 6 bases from V and 0 from J; bases not matched to a gene: 4. CDR3 size: 17 residues.

The chain recombines TRBV19 with TRBJ2-1; 11 bases agree with TRBD2. The CDR3 length is 15 residues. Per the germline V gene, CDR1 is LNHDA and CDR2 is SQIVND (reference sequence). The V gene end was trimmed by 7 bases and the J gene end by 8 bases; junction bases not matched to a gene: 10. The chain's CDR3 is CASTTLAGGLDEQFF. The CDR3 nucleotides are TGTGCCAGTACTACGCTAGCGGGAGGTTTGGATGAGCAGTTCTTC. Complete variable domain (other parts from reference TRBV19 and TRBJ2-1): DGGITQSPKYLFRKEGQNVTLSCEQNLNHDAMYWYRQDPGQGLRLIYYSQIVNDFQKGDIAEGYSVSREKKESFPLTVTSAQKNPTAFYLCASTTLAGGLDEQFFGPGTRLTVL.

The chain combines TRBV5-6 with TRBJ1-1, with TRBD1 identical over 7 bases. The CDR3 totals 15 residues. Germline values: CDR1 SGHDT, CDR2 YYEEEE. V shed 3 bases, J shed 8 bases, and the junction held 13 bases outside the gene matches. As DNA, the CDR3 is TGTGCCAGCAGCTCTCAGGGGGTGGCCATCCGCGAAGCTTTCTTT. This gives the protein CASSSQGVAIREAFF.

The rearrangement links TRBV7-9 to TRBJ2-7; tentatively, D is TRBD2 (5 bases). The CDR3 loop spans 14 amino acids. Germline V gives CDR1 SEHNR, CDR2 FQNEAQ (reference sequence). V was clipped by 5 bases and J by 9 bases, with 20 bases between them. The CDR3 protein is CASSHNLRTEGQYF. Written as DNA, the CDR3 is TGTGCCAGCAGCCACAACCTCAGGACTGAGGGGCAGTACTTC. Full variable domain (missing parts from reference TRBV7-9 and TRBJ2-7): DTGVSQNPRHKITKRGQNVTFRCDPISEHNRLYWYRQTLGQGPEFLTYFQNEAQLEKSRLLSDRFSAERPKGSFSTLEIQRTEQGDSAMYLCASSHNLRTEGQYFGPGTRLTVT.

The V gene is TRBV9, the J gene TRBJ2-1; 11 bases line up with TRBD2. Trimming cost V 2 bases and J 8 bases; bases outside gene matches: 6. The CDR3 is 15 residues long. Germline CDR1 reads SGDLS; CDR2 reads YYNGEE. In DNA, the CDR3 is TGTGCCAGCAGCGTCGGGACTAGCGGAGGGGATGAGCAGTTCTTC. Its translation: CASSVGTSGGDEQFF.

J is TRBJ2-2 and V is TRBV4-2; 9 nucleotides agree with TRBD2. Germline CDR1 reads LGHNA; CDR2 reads YNFKEQ. This CDR3 is built from 16 residues. V shed 0 bases, J shed 6 bases, and the junction held 5 bases outside the gene matches. The CDR3 DNA reads TGTGCCAGCAGCCAAGATAGCGGGAGTCATCCCGGGGAGCTGTTTTTT. It yields the protein CASSQDSGSHPGELFF.

The chain uses TRBV11-3 and TRBJ2-3; D remains ambiguous. V lost 5 bases and J lost 2, with 8 bases in between. The germline V gene has CDR1 SGHNT and CDR2 YENEEA. CDR3 size: 13 residues. The CDR3 protein is CASSLRYTDTQYF. The DNA for the CDR3 is TGTGCCAGCAGCCTTCGGTACACAGATACGCAGTATTTT.